The entry that follows covers one TCR beta chain sequence. Its antigen is currently not known. Base qualities are not at hand, and no much larger clone is one base apart. The donors were healthy, HIV-negative adults with no recently reported acute infections or vaccinations. All donors were Caucasian adults living in Nashville, Tennessee, USA. CD4+ T cells were enriched by magnetic negative selection, after which naive cells were positively selected on CD45RA and the negative fraction was taken as the memory subset. After blood collection by leukapheresis, PBMCs were isolated using Ficoll-Histopaque density gradient centrifugation and then cryopreserved in the vapor phase of liquid nitrogen. Purity and quantity of every magnetically sorted T cell population were checked by analytical flow cytometry. From each sorted fraction, genomic DNA was isolated and quantified by UV absorbance on a Nanodrop 2000c.

This sample was included in a study of shared clonotypes between healthy human individuals (TCRdb year 2020). Study-wide context: The cohort comprised a couple of women and a few men aged 18 to 49 years. For each donor, CD4 naive and CD4 memory were each given three plates, CD8 naive was given two plates, and CD8 memory was given one plate. To estimate repertoire size and how much clonotype sharing occurs between individuals, the study deeply sequenced the blood TCR repertoires of five or six healthy adults. Libraries were prepared and TCR repertoires were sequenced by different laboratories using diverse techniques, in order to increase sequencing depth and limit assay-specific biases. Per donor, leukapheresis produced somewhere between about 0.9 and 9.5 billion PBMCs. What the research found in general, with its limitations: Compared with non-shared clonotypes, the clonotypes found in all four sorted-subset donors had higher generation probabilities. The genetic and exposure-history diversity represented was limited by the small number of donors. Sharing across a few donors was observed for approximately 4.6% of naive CD4, under 4% of naive CD8, 2% to 2.5% of memory CD4, and roughly 0.4% of memory CD8 clonotypes. Sampling was restricted to blood, and TCR repertoires in tissue are likely to differ from TCR repertoires in blood. Pairwise subsampling indicated that sequencing depth was expected to affect the degree of clonotype sharing among donors. Estimated clonotype richness was generally larger for naive than for memory subsets. Rarefaction of sorted-subset datasets indicated incomplete sequencing despite the large sequencing depth.

Using the deep immunoSEQ assay, multiplex PCR amplified TCR CDR3 regions from genomic DNA. For each cell subset, the extracted genomic DNA was distributed evenly across all wells of several immunoSEQ 96-well plates, and each plate served as one replicate. Each replicate PCR for sorted subsets received roughly 0.2 ug genomic DNA, equal to about 30,000 T cell genomes. Purified libraries were quantified with a Qubit 3.0 fluorometer, sized on a Bioanalyzer 2100, and re-quantified with the KAPA Library Quantification kit. Each immunoSEQ 96-well plate was sequenced on its own single-read 150-cycle Illumina NextSeq 550 flow cell. For the original study's pipeline: Because the immunoSEQ output held only junctional sequences and lacked quality scores, the filtering could not match the filtering applied to full-length reads. To assign V/J genes and CDR3, sequences were annotated using PyIR, a Python wrapper for IgBLAST v1.9, with IMGT germline references. Any read was removed if the V/J assignment was weak (E-value above 1e-6), the CDR3 was missing, or the read contained stop codons, out-of-frame junctions, or ambiguous translated residues. V3J clonotypes were defined as sequences sharing an identical inferred V gene, J gene, and CDR3 amino acid sequence. Percentage overlap between repertoires was calculated by dividing the number of shared unique clonotypes by the size of the smaller repertoire. Repertoire richness was assessed with RTK rarefaction, the Chao1 estimator, and Recon v2.1 estimates of unobserved clonotypes. Generation probabilities were computed with OLGA for all TCRbeta clonotypes obtained by the gDNA method from several donors. In its TCRdb copy, this immuneACCESS table keeps in-frame sequences only and misses some clones. Where compared with another copy, unresolved V genes explain less than half of these, and the others have no known cause. Clone size and V and J calls were adopted from that table, with D and trimming inferred from the DNA. This sample gives roughly 1,500,000 clones in total; 97% to 99% of them show up just once. The ten largest clonotypes hold over 0.3% of the sample.

The CDR3 covers 15 residues, taking in both the cysteine and the phenylalanine. Here the CDR3 DNA is all that survives: 45 bases in frame from base 1. The germline V gene supplies CDR1 SGDLS and CDR2 YYNGEE. Trimming removed 4 bases from V and 3 bases from J; the gene matches leave 9 bases unexplained. Rearrangement joined TRBV9 to TRBJ2-7; TRBD2 fits 8 bases in the junction. The TCR comes from a young man in good health. Sequenced input: naive CD4+ T cells sorted from blood. According to the study, the label for this sample's cell subset or site signals: CD45RA+ positively selected. In nucleotide form, the sequence is TGTGCCAGCAGCCCTGGCGCTAGCGGGTTCTACGAGCAGTACTTC. This codes for CASSPGASGFYEQYF.